A single sample gave rise to the 23 T cell receptor beta chains below, sequenced in a study of blood T cell repertoires in COVID-19. Profiled with immunoSEQ multiplex PCR; TCRdb holds only in-frame clones, not every one. The sample yields 130,000 or so clones, roughly 89% seen once. Sequenced input: peripheral blood. Receptor source: a man aged 40-49 years with acute or convalescent COVID-19.

The J gene is TRBJ2-1, the V gene TRBV9; D ambiguous. CDR1 and CDR2 from the germline V gene are SGDLS and YYNGEE. Trimming cost V 3 bases and J 7 bases, with 11 bases left between them. This CDR3 region has 13 residues. CDR3 in amino acids: CASSGDWRNEQFF. Here the CDR3 DNA reads TGTGCCAGCAGCGGCGACTGGAGAAATGAGCAGTTCTTC.

CDR3 in DNA: TGTGCCAGCAGTGACGGACAGGAGGCTAGTGGCTACACCTTC. Its translation: CASSDGQEASGYTF. This chain links TRBV6-1 with TRBJ1-2, with TRBD1 matching over 7 bases. V was clipped by 3 bases and J by 7 bases; unmatched bases: 8. CDR1 and CDR2 from the germline V gene are MNHNS and SASEGT. This CDR3 has 14 amino acids.

This sequence joins TRBV9 and TRBJ1-5, with D unresolved. Germline V gives CDR1 SGDLS, CDR2 YYNGEE. The CDR3 has 15 residues. Trimming removed 0 bases from V and 7 bases from J, with 14 bases in between. The chain's CDR3 is CASSVGAQTNQPQHF. The CDR3 DNA reads as TGTGCCAGCAGCGTAGGGGCACAGACTAACCAGCCCCAGCATTTT.

V and J are TRBV13 and TRBJ2-3, with 14 bases fitting TRBD2. In germline, CDR1 is PRHDT, CDR2 FYEKMQ (reference sequence). The trim removed 5 bases at V and 6 bases at J, leaving 7 bases unmatched. The CDR3 runs to 16 residues. This CDR3 is CASSEGLAGARDTQYF. The CDR3, as DNA: TGTGCCAGCAGCGAGGGACTAGCGGGAGCCCGGGATACGCAGTATTTT.

The V call is TRBV5-1, the J call TRBJ2-5; 10 bases are a match to TRBD2. The germline V gene has CDR1 SGHRS and CDR2 YFSETQ. Trimming cost V 0 bases and J 1 base; bases outside gene matches: 3. The length of the CDR3 is 16 residues. The CDR3 loop is CASSLEAGGPQETQYF. Written as DNA, the CDR3 is TGCGCCAGCAGCTTGGAAGCGGGAGGGCCCCAAGAGACCCAGTACTTC.

The chain joins TRBV6-1 to TRBJ1-4; D possibly corresponds to TRBD1 (5 bases). The V and J ends lost 4 bases and 8 bases respectively, with 20 bases between them. The CDR3 spans 16 residues. From germline, CDR1 is MNHNS and CDR2 SASEGT. The CDR3 DNA reads as TGTGCCAGCAGTGTGCTCCCCGGTGCTGGGGGGGAAAAACTGTTTTTT. This codes for CASSVLPGAGGEKLFF.

J is TRBJ1-6 and V is TRBV7-8, with 10 bases identical to TRBD1. CDR1 and CDR2 from the germline V gene are SGHVS and FQNEAQ. The CDR3 sequence is 14 residues long. J lost 9 bases, V lost 4 bases, and 3 bases had no gene match. The DNA for the CDR3 is TGTGCCAGCAGCTCAGGGGACAGGGGTTCACCCCTCCACTTT. It is translated as CASSSGDRGSPLHF.

This chain uses TRBV6-5 with TRBJ1-4; the D is unclear. Trimming pared 2 bases from V and 0 bases from J, leaving 10 bases between. The CDR3 totals 16 residues. Germline CDR1 and CDR2: MNHEY and SVGAGI. CDR3 sequence reads: CASSYEGVATNEKLFF. The CDR3 DNA follows: TGTGCCAGCAGTTACGAGGGAGTGGCAACTAATGAAAAACTGTTTTTT.

The CDR3 DNA follows: TGCGCCAGCAGCTTGGCCCGGTCGAACACTGAAGCTTTCTTT. Its translation: CASSLARSNTEAFF. The J gene is TRBJ1-1, the V gene TRBV5-1; D is unresolved. This CDR3 has 14 amino acids. Germline V CDR1 and CDR2: SGHRS, YFSETQ. V lost 0 bases to trimming and J lost 1 base, with 7 bases between them. Supplemented by reference TRBV5-1 and TRBJ1-1, the full variable domain reads KAGVTQTPRYLIKTRGQQVTLSCSPISGHRSVSWYQQTPGQGLQFLFEYFSETQRNKGNFPGRFSGRQFSNSRSEMNVSTLELGDSALYLCASSLARSNTEAFFGQGTRLTVV.

This clone was observed a single time. The rearrangement joins TRBV6-5 to TRBJ2-7, with D possibly TRBD2 on 5 matching bases. Germline V gives CDR1 MNHEY, CDR2 SVGAGI. This CDR3 contains 13 residues. Trimming took off 5 bases at V and 7 bases at J, with 15 bases between the two ends. The CDR3 bases are TGTGCCAGCAGTACCGGGGTACTAGGTGAGCAGTACTTC. Translation: CASSTGVLGEQYF.

This chain links TRBV5-4 with TRBJ1-1, with D perhaps matching TRBD1 (6 bases). This CDR3 has 13 amino acids. Germline V gene data show CDR1 as SGHNT and CDR2 as YYREEE (reference sequence). Trimming left V 5 bases short and J 0 bases short, with 8 bases between. This CDR3 reads CASRQGLNTEAFF. The CDR3 DNA follows: TGTGCCAGCAGGCAGGGGCTGAACACTGAAGCTTTCTTT. Combining the CDR3 with reference TRBV5-4 and TRBJ1-1 gives the whole variable domain ETGVTQSPTHLIKTRGQQVTLRCSSQSGHNTVSWYQQALGQGPQFIFQYYREEENGRGNFPPRFSGLQFPNYSSELNVNALELDDSALYLCASRQGLNTEAFFGQGTRLTVV.

The rearrangement joins TRBV4-1 to TRBJ1-5, with D unclear. The V and J ends lost 0 bases and 4 bases respectively, with 7 bases between them. The CDR3 spans 14 residues. Germline lookup yields CDR1 MGHRA and CDR2 YSYEKL. The CDR3: CASSQDLYNQPQHF. The CDR3 DNA reads as TGCGCCAGCAGCCAAGATTTATATAATCAGCCCCAGCATTTT.

The chain uses TRBV7-6 and TRBJ1-1; D gene uncertain. V was pared by 5 bases and J by 0 bases, with 13 bases between. The germline V gene encodes CDR1 SGHVS and CDR2 FNYEAQ. CDR3 size: 15 residues. Written as DNA, the CDR3 is TGTGCCAGCAGCAGACCCATGAGCGTGAACACTGAAGCTTTCTTT. Its protein product is CASSRPMSVNTEAFF.

Concerning this clone itself: The junction differs from germline at one of its ends, possibly a read error. J is TRBJ2-3 and V is TRBV6-2 or TRBV6-3, with TRBD2 matching 9 bases. This CDR3 has 16 residues. From germline, CDR1 is MNHEY and CDR2 SVGEGT. The CDR3 reads CASTPWRAGGTGTQYF. For the CDR3, the DNA is TGTGCCAGCACCCCTTGGCGAGCGGGGGGAACAGGTACGCAGTATTTT.

The rearrangement uses TRBV3-1 (or the pseudogene TRBV3-2) and TRBJ2-3, with TRBD2 matching over 11 bases. Trimming at V came to 4 bases and at J to 4 bases, leaving 7 bases not matched to a gene. The germline gives CDR1 LGHDT, CDR2 YNNKEL (reference sequence). The CDR3 extends over 16 amino acids. In DNA, the CDR3 is TGTGCCAGCAGCCCAGAACTAGCGGGAGAGTCAGATACGCAGTATTTT. Protein sequence: CASSPELAGESDTQYF.

This clone was detected only once. The rearrangement uses TRBV4-2 and TRBJ1-2, with D possibly matching TRBD1 (5 bases). The ends were cut back, 1 base at V and 7 bases at J, with 10 bases in the middle. CDR1 is LGHNA and CDR2 is YNFKEQ in the germline V gene. The CDR3 totals 13 residues. The CDR3 nucleotides read TGTGCCAGCAGCCAAGCGACAGACGGTGGCTACACCTTC. This translates into CASSQATDGGYTF.

This clone appeared a few times. J is TRBJ1-6 and V is TRBV7-8; 10 bases fit TRBD1. This CDR3 region has 14 residues. Germline CDR1 SGHVS, CDR2 FQNEAQ. V gave up 3 bases and J gave up 10 bases; unmatched junction bases: 3. CDR3 in amino acids: CASSFDRGPSPLHF. CDR3 nucleotide sequence: TGTGCCAGCAGCTTCGACAGGGGGCCCTCACCCCTCCACTTT.

The genes are TRBV19 and TRBJ1-1, with D unresolved. The ends were cut back, 1 base at V and 2 bases at J, with 8 bases in the middle. Germline V gives CDR1 LNHDA, CDR2 SQIVND (reference sequence). The CDR3 runs 14 residues. CDR3 sequence (DNA): TGTGCCAGTAGTATAGTCGCAGTAAACACTGAAGCTTTCTTT. Protein sequence: CASSIVAVNTEAFF. The complete variable domain, with remaining parts taken from reference TRBV19 and TRBJ1-1, reads DGGITQSPKYLFRKEGQNVTLSCEQNLNHDAMYWYRQDPGQGLRLIYYSQIVNDFQKGDIAEGYSVSREKKESFPLTVTSAQKNPTAFYLCASSIVAVNTEAFFGQGTRLTVV.

The chain is built from TRBV10-3 and TRBJ1-2; TRBD1 agrees at 8 bases. Germline-derived CDR1 and CDR2 are ENHRY and SYGVKD. V lost 6 bases, J lost 2 bases, and 5 bases stayed unmatched. There are 14 residues in the CDR3. The CDR3 loop is CAIRPTGGNYGYTF. CDR3 DNA: TGTGCCATCAGACCCACAGGGGGAAACTATGGCTACACCTTC.

The J gene is TRBJ1-1, the V gene TRBV7-9; 8 positions agree with TRBD1. Germline V gene sequence: CDR1 SEHNR, CDR2 FQNEAQ (reference sequence). The CDR3 is 14 amino acids. V shed 5 bases and J 5 bases; nucleotides not matched to a gene: 7. The CDR3 nucleotides read TGTGCCAGCAGCCCTGACAGGGGTCTAACTGAAGCTTTCTTT. It codes for CASSPDRGLTEAFF.

The V call is TRBV6-1, the J call TRBJ1-2; 7 nucleotides match TRBD1. CDR1 and CDR2 (germline): MNHNS, SASEGT. Trimming cost V 4 bases and J 4 bases; bases outside gene matches: 12. The CDR3 runs 16 residues. CDR3: CASSAATGEFLYGYTF. CDR3 DNA sequence: TGTGCCAGCAGTGCCGCAACAGGGGAGTTCCTCTATGGCTACACCTTC.

The CDR3: CASSLAHRVYEQYF. The CDR3, as DNA: TGTGCCAGCAGCTTAGCGCACAGGGTTTACGAGCAGTACTTC. V is TRBV7-9 and J is TRBJ2-7; the D gene is possibly TRBD1 (6 bases). The CDR3 sequence is 14 residues long. The ends were cut back, 0 bases at V and 4 bases at J, with 10 bases in the middle. Per the germline V gene, CDR1 is SEHNR and CDR2 is FQNEAQ (reference sequence).

This clone was seen a handful of times. The chain employs TRBV10-3 and TRBJ1-1, with unresolved D. Trimming cost V 2 bases and J 0 bases, with 7 bases left between them. There are 14 residues in the CDR3. Germline CDR1 reads ENHRY; CDR2 reads SYGVKD. CDR3 amino acids: CAISETVMNTEAFF. CDR3 sequence (DNA): TGTGCCATCAGTGAGACAGTCATGAACACTGAAGCTTTCTTT.